This is a list of T cell receptor beta chains from one sample in a study of beta chain features in type 1 diabetes. Generated by immunoSEQ multiplex PCR, the TCRdb table keeps only in-frame clones and is missing some. The data show about 180,000 clones, around 8% seen once. Sequenced: central memory CD4+ T cells from blood. The receptor set was obtained from a woman in her forties with type 1 diabetes. Each CDR3 is given with its conserved first and last residue.

v_call,j_call,cdr3_aa
TRBV11-2,TRBJ2-5,CASSYTGWKTQYF
TRBV7-2,TRBJ2-7,CASSLVGSEYEQYF
TRBV25-1,TRBJ2-1,CASGGLADNEQFF
TRBV5-1,TRBJ2-3,CASSLVGLASADTQYF
TRBV29-1,TRBJ1-1,CSVGGQGVEAFF
TRBV18,TRBJ2-1,CASSRPGLDYNEQFF
TRBV30,NA,CAWSTVYEQYF
TRBV7-3,TRBJ2-1,CASSPIAGGRGEQFF
TRBV9,TRBJ2-3,CASSSGGGLSTDTQYF
TRBV6-6,TRBJ1-1,CASTMTDEAFF
TRBV9,TRBJ1-3,CASSSLGNTIYF
TRBV9,TRBJ2-1,CASSARRTGGLNEQFF
TRBV2,TRBJ2-1,CASRQGTYNEQFF
TRBV5-1,TRBJ2-1,CASSLGSGVNEQFF
TRBV5-1,TRBJ1-1,CASSFQGDTEAFF
TRBV18,TRBJ1-5,CASKGDSNQPQHF
TRBV30,TRBJ1-1,CAFGQGATEAFF
TRBV6-5,TRBJ2-7,CASSYGREQYF
TRBV9,TRBJ1-2,CASSGQGQDYGYTF
TRBV7-9,TRBJ2-3,CASSLNQGIADTQYF
TRBV2,TRBJ1-2,CASSGDREGVGYTF
TRBV5-1,TRBJ2-2,CASSWTVTVGELFF
TRBV2,TRBJ1-5,CASSRQGNSNQPQHF
TRBV29-1,TRBJ2-7,CSVEKGTGFNEQYF
TRBV29-1,TRBJ1-4,CSVTGGNEKLFF
TRBV6-6,TRBJ2-5,CASREGVETQYF
TRBV4-1,TRBJ2-4,CASSHLTSAQNIQYF